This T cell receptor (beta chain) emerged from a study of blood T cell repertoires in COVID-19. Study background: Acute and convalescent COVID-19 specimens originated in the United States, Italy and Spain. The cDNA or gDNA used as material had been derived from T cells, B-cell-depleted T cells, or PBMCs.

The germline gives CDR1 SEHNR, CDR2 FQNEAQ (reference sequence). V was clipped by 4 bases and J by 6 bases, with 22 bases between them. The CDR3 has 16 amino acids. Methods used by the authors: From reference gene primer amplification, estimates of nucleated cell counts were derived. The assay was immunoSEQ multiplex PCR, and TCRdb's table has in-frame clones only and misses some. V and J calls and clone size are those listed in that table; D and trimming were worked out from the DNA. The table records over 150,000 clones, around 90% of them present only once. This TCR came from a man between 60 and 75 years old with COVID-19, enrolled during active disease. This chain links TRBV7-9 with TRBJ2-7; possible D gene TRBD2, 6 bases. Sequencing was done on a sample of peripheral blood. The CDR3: CASSSAPAGLIGEQYF. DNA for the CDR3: TGTGCCAGCAGCTCAGCCCCTGCGGGATTAATTGGCGAGCAGTACTTC.